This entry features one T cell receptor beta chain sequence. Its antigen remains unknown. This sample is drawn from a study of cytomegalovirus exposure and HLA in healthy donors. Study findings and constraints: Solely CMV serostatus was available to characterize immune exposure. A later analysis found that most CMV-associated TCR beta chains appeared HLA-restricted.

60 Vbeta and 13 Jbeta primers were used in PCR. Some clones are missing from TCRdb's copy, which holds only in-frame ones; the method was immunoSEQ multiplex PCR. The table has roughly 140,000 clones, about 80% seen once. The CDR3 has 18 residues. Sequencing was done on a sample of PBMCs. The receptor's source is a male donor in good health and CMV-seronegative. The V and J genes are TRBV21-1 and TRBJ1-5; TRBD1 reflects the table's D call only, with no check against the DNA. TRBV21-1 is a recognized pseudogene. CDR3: CASSTPRDRGEGNQPQHF. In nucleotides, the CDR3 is TGTGCCAGCAGCACACCAAGAGACAGGGGAGAAGGCAATCAGCCCCAGCATTTT.